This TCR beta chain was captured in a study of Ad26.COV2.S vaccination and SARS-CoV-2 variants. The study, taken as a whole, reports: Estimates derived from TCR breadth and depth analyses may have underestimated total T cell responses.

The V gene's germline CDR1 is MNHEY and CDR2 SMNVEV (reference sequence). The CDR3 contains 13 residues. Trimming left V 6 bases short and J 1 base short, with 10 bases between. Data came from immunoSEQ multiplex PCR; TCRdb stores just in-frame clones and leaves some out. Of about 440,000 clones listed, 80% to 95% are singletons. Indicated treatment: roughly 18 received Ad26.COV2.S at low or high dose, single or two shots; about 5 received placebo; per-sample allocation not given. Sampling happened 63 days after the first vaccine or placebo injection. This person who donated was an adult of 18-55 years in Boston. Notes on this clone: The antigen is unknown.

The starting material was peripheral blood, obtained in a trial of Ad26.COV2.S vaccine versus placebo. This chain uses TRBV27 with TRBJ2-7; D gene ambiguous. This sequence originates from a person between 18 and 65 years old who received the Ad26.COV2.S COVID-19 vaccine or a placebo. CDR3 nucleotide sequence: TGTGCCAGCAGATCCTATGGGTCCTACGAGCAGTACTTC. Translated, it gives CASRSYGSYEQYF.